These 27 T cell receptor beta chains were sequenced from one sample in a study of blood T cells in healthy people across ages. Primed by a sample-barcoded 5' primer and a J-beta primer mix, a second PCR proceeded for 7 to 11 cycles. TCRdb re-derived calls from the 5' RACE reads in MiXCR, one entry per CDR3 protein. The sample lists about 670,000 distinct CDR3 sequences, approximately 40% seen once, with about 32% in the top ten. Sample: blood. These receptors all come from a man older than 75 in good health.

This CDR3 reads CASGSTTWNEQFF. The CDR3 bases are TGTGCTAGTGGTTCAACTACTTGGAATGAGCAGTTCTTC. The gene calls are TRBV12-5 and TRBJ2-1; D not certain. This CDR3 is built from 13 residues. V was clipped by 4 bases and J by 7 bases, with 11 bases between them. Germline V CDR1 and CDR2: LGHNT, FRNRAP.

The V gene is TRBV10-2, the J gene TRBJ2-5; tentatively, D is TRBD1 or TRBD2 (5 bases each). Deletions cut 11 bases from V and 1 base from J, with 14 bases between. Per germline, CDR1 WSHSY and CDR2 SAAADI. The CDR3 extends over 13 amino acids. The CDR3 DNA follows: TGCGCCGGGGGTCGAGGCCGCCAAGAGACCCAGTACTTC. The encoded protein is CAGGRGRQETQYF.

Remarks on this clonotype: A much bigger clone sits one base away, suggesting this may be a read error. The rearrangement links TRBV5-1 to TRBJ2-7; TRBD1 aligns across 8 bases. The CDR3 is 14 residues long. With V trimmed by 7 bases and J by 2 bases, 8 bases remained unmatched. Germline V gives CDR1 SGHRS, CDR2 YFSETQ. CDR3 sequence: CASYRDRWTYEQYF. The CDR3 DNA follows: TGCGCCAGCTACCGGGACAGGTGGACCTACGAGCAGTACTTC.

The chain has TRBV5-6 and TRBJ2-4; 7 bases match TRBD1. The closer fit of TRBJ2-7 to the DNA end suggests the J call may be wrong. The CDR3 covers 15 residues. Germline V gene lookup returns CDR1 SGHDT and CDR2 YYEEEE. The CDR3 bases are TGTGCCAGCAGCAGGGTGGGACAGCTCTTCTACGAGCAGTACTTC. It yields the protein CASSRVGQLFYEQYF.

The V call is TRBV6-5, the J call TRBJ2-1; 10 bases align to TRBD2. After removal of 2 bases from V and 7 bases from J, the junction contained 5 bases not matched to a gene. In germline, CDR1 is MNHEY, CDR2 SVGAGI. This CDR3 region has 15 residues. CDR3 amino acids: CASSYGGSGRNEQFF. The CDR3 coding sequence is TGTGCCAGCAGTTACGGGGGTAGCGGGAGGAATGAGCAGTTCTTC.

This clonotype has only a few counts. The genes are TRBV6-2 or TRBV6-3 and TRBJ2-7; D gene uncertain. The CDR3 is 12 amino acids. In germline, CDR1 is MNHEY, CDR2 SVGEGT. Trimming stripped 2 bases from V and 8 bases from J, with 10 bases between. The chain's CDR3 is CASSYTKKKQYF. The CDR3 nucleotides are TGTGCCAGCAGTTACACCAAGAAGAAGCAGTACTTC.

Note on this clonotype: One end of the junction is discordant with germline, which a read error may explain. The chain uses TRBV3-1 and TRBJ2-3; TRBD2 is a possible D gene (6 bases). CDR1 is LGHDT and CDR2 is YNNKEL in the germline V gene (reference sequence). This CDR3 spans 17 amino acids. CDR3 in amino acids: CASSQAFRRELTDTRYF. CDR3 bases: TGTGCCAGCAGCCAAGCCTTCAGGCGGGAACTCACAGATACGCGGTATTTT.

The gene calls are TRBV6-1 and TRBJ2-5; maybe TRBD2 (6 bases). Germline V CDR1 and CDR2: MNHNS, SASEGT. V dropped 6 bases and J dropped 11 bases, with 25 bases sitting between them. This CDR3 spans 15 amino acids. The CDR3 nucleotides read TGTGCCAGCAGGCGGGACTTGGGGGTAGCAAATGAGCAGTACTTC. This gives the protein CASRRDLGVANEQYF.

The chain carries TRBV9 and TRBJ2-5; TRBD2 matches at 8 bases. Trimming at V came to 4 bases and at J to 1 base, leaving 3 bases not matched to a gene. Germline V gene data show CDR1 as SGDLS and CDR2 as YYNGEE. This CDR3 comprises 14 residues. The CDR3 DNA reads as TGTGCCAGCAGCTTTGGGACTAGCCAAGAGACCCAGTACTTC. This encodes CASSFGTSQETQYF.

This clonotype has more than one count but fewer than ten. In nucleotides, the CDR3 is TGTGCCATCAGTGAACCGACAGGCCCATCCGACCCCTACGAGCAGTACTTC. Protein product: CAISEPTGPSDPYEQYF. V and J are TRBV10-3 and TRBJ2-7; D perhaps matches TRBD1 (6 bases). The germline V gene encodes CDR1 ENHRY and CDR2 SYGVKD. The CDR3 is made up of 17 amino acids. Trimming pared 3 bases from V and 2 bases from J, leaving 20 bases between.

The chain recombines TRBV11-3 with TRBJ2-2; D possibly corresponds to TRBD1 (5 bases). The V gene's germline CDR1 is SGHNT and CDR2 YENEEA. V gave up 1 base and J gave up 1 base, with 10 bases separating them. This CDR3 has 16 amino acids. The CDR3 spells CASSLVAGLNTGELFF. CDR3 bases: TGTGCCAGCAGCTTAGTGGCAGGGTTGAACACCGGGGAGCTGTTTTTT.

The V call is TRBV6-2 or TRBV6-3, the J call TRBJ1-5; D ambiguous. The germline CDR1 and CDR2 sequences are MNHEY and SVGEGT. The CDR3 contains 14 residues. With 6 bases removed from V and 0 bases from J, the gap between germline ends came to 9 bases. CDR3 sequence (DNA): TGTGCCAGCAGCTTCAGGATTAGCAATCAGCCCCAGCATTTT. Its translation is CASSFRISNQPQHF.

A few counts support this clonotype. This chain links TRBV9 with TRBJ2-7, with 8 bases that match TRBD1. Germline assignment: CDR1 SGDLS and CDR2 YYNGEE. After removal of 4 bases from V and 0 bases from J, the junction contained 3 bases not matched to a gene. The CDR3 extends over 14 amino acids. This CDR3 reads CASSKDRGSYEQYF. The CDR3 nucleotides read TGTGCCAGCAGCAAAGACAGGGGCTCCTACGAGCAGTACTTC.

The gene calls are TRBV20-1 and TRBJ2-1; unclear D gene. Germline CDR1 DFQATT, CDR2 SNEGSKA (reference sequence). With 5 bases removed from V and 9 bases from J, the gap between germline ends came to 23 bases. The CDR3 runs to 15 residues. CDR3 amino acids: CSAGVRVPLTTEQFF. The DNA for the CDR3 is TGCAGTGCTGGGGTTAGGGTTCCTTTGACAACTGAGCAGTTCTTC.

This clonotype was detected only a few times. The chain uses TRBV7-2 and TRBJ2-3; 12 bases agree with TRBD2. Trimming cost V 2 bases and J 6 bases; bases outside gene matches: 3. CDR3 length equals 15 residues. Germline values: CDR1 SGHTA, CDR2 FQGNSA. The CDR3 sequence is CASSLSSGRVDTQYF. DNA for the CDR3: TGTGCCAGCAGCTTATCTAGCGGGAGGGTTGATACGCAGTATTTT.

The CDR3 protein is CANSAGQPDNEQFF. DNA of the CDR3: TGTGCCAACTCCGCGGGACAGCCTGACAATGAGCAGTTCTTC. The chain carries TRBV5-4 and TRBJ2-1; D perhaps matches TRBD1 (7 bases). In germline, CDR1 is SGHNT, CDR2 YYREEE (reference sequence). This CDR3 region has 14 residues. With 9 bases removed from V and 5 bases from J, the gap between germline ends came to 18 bases.

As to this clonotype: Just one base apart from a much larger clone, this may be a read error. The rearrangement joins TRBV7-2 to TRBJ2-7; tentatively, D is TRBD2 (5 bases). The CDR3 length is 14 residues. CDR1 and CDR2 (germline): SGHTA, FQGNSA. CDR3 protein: CAGSTDTLGDEQYF. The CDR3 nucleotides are TGTGCCGGCAGCACCGACACCCTCGGGGACGAGCAGTACTTC.

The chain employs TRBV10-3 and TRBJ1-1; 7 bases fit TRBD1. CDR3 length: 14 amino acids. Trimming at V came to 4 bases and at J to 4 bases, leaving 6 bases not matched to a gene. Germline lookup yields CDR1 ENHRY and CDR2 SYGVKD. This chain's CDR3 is CAISVTGDATEAFF. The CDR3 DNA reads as TGTGCCATCAGTGTTACAGGGGATGCCACTGAAGCTTTCTTT.

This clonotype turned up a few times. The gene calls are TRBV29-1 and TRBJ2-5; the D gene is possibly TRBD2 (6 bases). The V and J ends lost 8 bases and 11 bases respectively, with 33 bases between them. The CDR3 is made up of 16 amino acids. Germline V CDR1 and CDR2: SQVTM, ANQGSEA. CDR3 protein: CSCRLLGEDKYNEQYF. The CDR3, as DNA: TGCAGCTGCAGGCTCCTTGGGGAGGACAAGTACAATGAGCAGTACTTC.

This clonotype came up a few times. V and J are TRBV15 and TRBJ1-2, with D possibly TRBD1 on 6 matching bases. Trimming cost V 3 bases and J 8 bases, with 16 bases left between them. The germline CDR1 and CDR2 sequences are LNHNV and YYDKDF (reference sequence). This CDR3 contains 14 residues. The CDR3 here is CATSSDPGGWGYTF. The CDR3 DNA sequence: TGTGCCACCAGCAGCGACCCGGGGGGCTGGGGCTACACCTTC.

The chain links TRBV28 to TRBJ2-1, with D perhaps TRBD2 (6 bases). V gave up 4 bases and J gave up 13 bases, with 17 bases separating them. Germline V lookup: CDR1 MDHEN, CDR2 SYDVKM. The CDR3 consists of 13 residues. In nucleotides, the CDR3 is TGTGCCAGCAGTTCGACGGTCCGGGAGACCCAGTTCTTC. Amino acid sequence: CASSSTVRETQFF.

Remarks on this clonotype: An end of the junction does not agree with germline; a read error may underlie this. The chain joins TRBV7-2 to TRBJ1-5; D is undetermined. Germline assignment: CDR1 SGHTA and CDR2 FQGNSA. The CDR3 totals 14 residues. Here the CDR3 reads CAGSLGRHNQPQHF. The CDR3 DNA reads TGTGCCGGCAGCTTAGGACGGCACAATCAGCCCCAGCATTTT. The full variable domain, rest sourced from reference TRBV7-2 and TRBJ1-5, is GAGVSQSPSNKVTEKGKDVELRCDPISGHTALYWYRQSLGQGLEFLIYFQGNSAPDKSGLPSDRFSAERTGGSVSTLTIQRTQQEDSAVYLCAGSLGRHNQPQHFGDGTRLSIL.

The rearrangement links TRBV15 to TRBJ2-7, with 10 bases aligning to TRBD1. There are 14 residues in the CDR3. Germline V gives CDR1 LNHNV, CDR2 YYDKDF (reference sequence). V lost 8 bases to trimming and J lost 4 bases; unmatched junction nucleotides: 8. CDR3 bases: TGTGCCACCGAGAGGGGACAGGGGATATACGAGCAGTACTTC. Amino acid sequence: CATERGQGIYEQYF.

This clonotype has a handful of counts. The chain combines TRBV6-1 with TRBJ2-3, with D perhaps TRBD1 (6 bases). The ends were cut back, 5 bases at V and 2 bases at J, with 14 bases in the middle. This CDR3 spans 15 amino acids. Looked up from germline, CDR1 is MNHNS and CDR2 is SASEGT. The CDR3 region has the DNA TGTGCCAGCAGTCGGGGACATAGCGTCACAGATACGCAGTATTTT. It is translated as CASSRGHSVTDTQYF.

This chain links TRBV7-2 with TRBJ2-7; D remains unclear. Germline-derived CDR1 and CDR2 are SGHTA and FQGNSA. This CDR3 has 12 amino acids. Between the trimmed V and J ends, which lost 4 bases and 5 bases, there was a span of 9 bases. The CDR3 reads CASSYGRHEQYF. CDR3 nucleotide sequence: TGTGCCAGCAGCTACGGCCGGCACGAGCAGTACTTC.

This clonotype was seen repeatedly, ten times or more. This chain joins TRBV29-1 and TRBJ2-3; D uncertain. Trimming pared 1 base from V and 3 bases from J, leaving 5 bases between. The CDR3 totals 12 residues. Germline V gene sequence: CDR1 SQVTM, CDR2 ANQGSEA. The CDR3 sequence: CSVEANTDTQYF. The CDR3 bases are TGCAGCGTTGAAGCTAATACAGATACGCAGTATTTT.

In DNA form, the CDR3 reads TGTGCCAGCAGCCCAACTAGCGGGACCTCCTACGAGCAGTACTTC. This codes for CASSPTSGTSYEQYF. The chain uses TRBV5-4 and TRBJ2-7; TRBD2 matches at 10 bases. The CDR3 has 15 residues. J gave up 0 bases and V 4 bases, and 4 bases lay outside the gene matches. Germline V gene data show CDR1 as SGHNT and CDR2 as YYREEE (reference sequence).